The sequence of this TCR beta chain was determined in a study of blood T cell repertoires in COVID-19. Repertoires were generated with immunoSEQ multiplex PCR, while TCRdb's copy carries only in-frame clones and drops some. The profile shows 90,000 to 110,000 clones, approximately 87% of them singletons. Germline assignment: CDR1 LGHNA and CDR2 YSLEER. The CDR3 contains 16 residues. V lost 0 bases to trimming and J lost 6 bases, with 15 bases between them. The J gene is TRBJ1-5, the V gene TRBV4-3, with a possible D match to TRBD1 (6 bases). Source material: peripheral blood. The receptor was derived from a woman aged 55 to 70 with acute or convalescent COVID-19. The CDR3 DNA is TGCGCCAGCAGCCAAGAATTGGCACAGGGACGTCAGCCCCAGCATTTT. It encodes CASSQELAQGRQPQHF.